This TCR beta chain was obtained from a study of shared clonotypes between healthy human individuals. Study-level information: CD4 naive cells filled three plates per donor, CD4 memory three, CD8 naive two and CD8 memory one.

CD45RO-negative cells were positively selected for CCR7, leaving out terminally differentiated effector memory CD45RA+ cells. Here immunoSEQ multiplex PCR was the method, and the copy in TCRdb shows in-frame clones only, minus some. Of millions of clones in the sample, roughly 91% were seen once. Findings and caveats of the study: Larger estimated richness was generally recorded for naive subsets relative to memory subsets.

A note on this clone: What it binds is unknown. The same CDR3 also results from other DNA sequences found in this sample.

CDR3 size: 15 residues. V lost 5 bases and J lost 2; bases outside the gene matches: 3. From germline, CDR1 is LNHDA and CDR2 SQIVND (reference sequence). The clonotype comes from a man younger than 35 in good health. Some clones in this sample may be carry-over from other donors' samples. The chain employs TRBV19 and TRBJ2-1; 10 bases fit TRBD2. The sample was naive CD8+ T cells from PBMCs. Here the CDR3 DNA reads TGTGCCAGTAGTCCTAGCGGGAGCACCTACAATGAGCAGTTCTTC. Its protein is CASSPSGSTYNEQFF.